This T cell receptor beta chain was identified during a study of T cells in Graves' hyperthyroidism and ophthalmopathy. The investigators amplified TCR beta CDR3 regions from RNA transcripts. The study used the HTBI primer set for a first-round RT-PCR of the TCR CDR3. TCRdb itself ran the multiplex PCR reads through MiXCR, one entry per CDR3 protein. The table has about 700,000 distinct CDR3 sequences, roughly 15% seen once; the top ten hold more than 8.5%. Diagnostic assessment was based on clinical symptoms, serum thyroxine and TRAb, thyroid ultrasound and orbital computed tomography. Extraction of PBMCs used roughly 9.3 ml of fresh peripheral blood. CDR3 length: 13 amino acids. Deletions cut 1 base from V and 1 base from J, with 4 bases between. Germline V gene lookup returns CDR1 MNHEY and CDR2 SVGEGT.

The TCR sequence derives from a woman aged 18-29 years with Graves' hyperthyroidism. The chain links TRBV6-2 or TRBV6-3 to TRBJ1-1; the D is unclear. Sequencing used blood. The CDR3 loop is CASSYLPNTEAFF. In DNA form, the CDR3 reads TGTGCCAGCAGTTACTTACCGAACACTGAAGCTTTCTTT.